Each of the 24 T cell receptor beta chains below was sequenced from the same sample in a study of CD8+CD57+ T cells in acquired aplastic anemia. Genomic DNA provided the template from which TCR beta VDJ and CDR3 profiles were obtained. Each CDR3 protein is one row after TCRdb ran MiXCR on the reads. The sample includes under 200,000 distinct CDR3 sequences, approximately 44% of them seen just once. Patients picked for sequencing had shown CD8+CD57+ cell expansion detected by flow cytometry. Material: sorted CD4+, CD8+, or CD8+CD57+ T cells (not recorded which) from PBMCs. These receptors came from a human donor with aplastic anemia.

This clonotype showed up just a few times. With a much larger clone just one base away, this may be a read error. The conserved closing phenylalanine or tryptophan is absent in this CDR3, likely reflecting a read error. The CDR3 sequence: CASSLSVSQALEQYS. CDR3 nucleotide sequence: TGTGCCAGCAGCTTAAGCGTGTCACAGGCACTCGAGCAGTACTCC. This rearrangement joins TRBV7-2 to TRBJ2-7, with D tentatively TRBD1 (5 bases). Germline values: CDR1 SGHTA, CDR2 FQGNSA. The CDR3 spans 15 residues. Between the trimmed V and J ends, which lost 2 bases and 6 bases, there was a span of 17 bases.

For this clonotype: The germline gene is not matched at one end of the junction; a read error may be the cause. The chain recombines TRBV24-1 with TRBJ2-7; 9 nucleotides agree with TRBD1. Germline CDR1 is KGHDR and CDR2 is SFDVKD. CDR3 length: 15 amino acids. CDR3 DNA sequence: TGTGCCACGAGTGCTGGGGTTGACAGGGGGTATGAGCAGTACTTC. This gives the protein CATSAGVDRGYEQYF.

This clonotype was detected a few times. The genes are TRBV29-1 and TRBJ1-1; D possibly corresponds to TRBD1 (5 bases). CDR3 length equals 13 residues. Trimming took off 6 bases at V and 2 bases at J, with 13 bases between the two ends. Germline CDR1 and CDR2: SQVTM and ANQGSEA. CDR3 protein: CSVTAIHNTEAFF. The CDR3, as DNA: TGCAGCGTGACAGCGATACACAACACTGAAGCTTTCTTT.

The chain couples TRBV10-3 to TRBJ2-3, with D perhaps matching TRBD2 (5 bases). The V and J ends lost 2 bases and 3 bases respectively, with 18 bases between them. The CDR3 runs to 17 residues. CDR1 ENHRY and CDR2 SYGVKD come from the germline V gene. Here the CDR3 reads CAISERGNKVVTDTQYF. In DNA form, the CDR3 reads TGTGCCATCAGTGAGCGGGGTAACAAGGTGGTGACAGATACGCAGTATTTT.

The chain employs TRBV2 and TRBJ2-2, with 10 bases lining up with TRBD1. CDR3 length: 17 amino acids. Germline V gene data show CDR1 as SNHLY and CDR2 as FYNNEI. Unmatched junction bases numbered 9, after V lost 5 bases and J lost 3 bases. The CDR3 is CASSSRDRGPDTGELFF. The DNA of the CDR3 is TGTGCCAGCAGTTCCCGGGACAGGGGACCGGACACCGGGGAGCTGTTTTTT.

This clonotype showed up many times. The V call is TRBV12-5, the J call TRBJ1-5; D perhaps matches TRBD1 (5 bases). CDR1 and CDR2 from the germline V gene are LGHNT and FRNRAP. The V gene lost 2 bases and the J gene lost 5 bases, with 10 bases spanning the gap. The CDR3 contains 14 residues. In nucleotides, the CDR3 is TGTGCTAGTGGTTTGCAGGGTTCTGATCAGCCCCAGCATTTT. Translated: CASGLQGSDQPQHF.

This clonotype was recorded only once. At one boundary the junction diverges from the germline segment, which might be a read error. The chain links TRBV5-1 to TRBJ1-5; D gene unclear. There are 15 residues in the CDR3. The germline V gene encodes CDR1 SGHRS and CDR2 YFSETQ. CDR3 DNA sequence: TGCGCCAGCAGCTTGGATGTGGGGAGCAATCAGCTCCAGCATTTT. It specifies CASSLDVGSNQLQHF.

The chain has TRBV14 and TRBJ2-3; 11 bases agree with TRBD1. Trimming cost V 2 bases and J 6 bases; bases outside gene matches: 7. This CDR3 comprises 16 residues. CDR1 is SGHDN, CDR2 FVKESK, per germline. The CDR3: CASSQPTDRGRDTQYF. CDR3 DNA: TGTGCCAGCAGCCAACCCACGGACAGGGGGCGGGATACGCAGTATTTT.

The chain joins TRBV7-3 to TRBJ1-6; 7 nucleotides align to TRBD1. Germline loops: CDR1 SGHTA, CDR2 FQGTGA. There are 14 residues in the CDR3. J lost 9 bases, V lost 5 bases, and 7 bases had no gene match. CDR3 sequence: CASSVRGATSPLHF. The CDR3 region has the DNA TGTGCCAGCAGCGTCAGGGGGGCGACTTCACCCCTCCACTTT. The full variable domain, its missing parts supplied by reference TRBV7-3 and TRBJ1-6, is GAGVSQTPSNKVTEKGKYVELRCDPISGHTALYWYRQSLGQGPEFLIYFQGTGAADDSGLPNDRFFAVRPEGSVSTLKIQRTERGDSAVYLCASSVRGATSPLHFGNGTRLTVT.

This clonotype was found many times. This chain uses TRBV20-1 with TRBJ2-3, with D possibly being TRBD1 or TRBD2 (5 bases each). Trimming stripped 0 bases from V and 3 bases from J, with 10 bases between. The CDR3 covers 14 residues. CDR1 DFQATT and CDR2 SNEGSKA come from the germline V gene (reference sequence). This chain's CDR3 is CSARDPGPTDTQYF. The CDR3 bases are TGCAGTGCTAGAGACCCGGGACCGACAGATACGCAGTATTTT.

The table lists this clonotype with many counts. The DNA of the CDR3 is TGTGCCAGTAGTATACGCCAAGTCGAGAATCAGCCCCAGCATTTT. As protein: CASSIRQVENQPQHF. V usage is TRBV19 and J usage is TRBJ1-5; no clear D gene. V lost 2 bases to trimming and J lost 4 bases, with 12 bases between them. This CDR3 has 15 residues. The germline gives CDR1 LNHDA, CDR2 SQIVND (reference sequence). Variable domain in full (rest from reference TRBV19 and TRBJ1-5): DGGITQSPKYLFRKEGQNVTLSCEQNLNHDAMYWYRQDPGQGLRLIYYSQIVNDFQKGDIAEGYSVSREKKESFPLTVTSAQKNPTAFYLCASSIRQVENQPQHFGDGTRLSIL.

This clonotype came up many times. The V call is TRBV12-3 or TRBV12-4, the J call TRBJ2-3; 8 nucleotides line up with TRBD1. The CDR3 runs 15 residues. V gave up 6 bases and J gave up 7 bases; unmatched junction bases: 12. CDR3 region: CASSPTDRGGNTQYF. The CDR3 DNA follows: TGTGCCAGCAGCCCAACCGACAGGGGTGGAAATACGCAGTATTTT.

This clonotype was recorded once. This chain links TRBV29-1 with TRBJ1-6; D ambiguous. Trimming shortened V by 3 bases and J by 7 bases, and 10 bases separated the two germline ends. Germline lookup yields CDR1 SQVTM and CDR2 ANQGSEA. The CDR3 spans 13 residues. The CDR3 DNA follows: TGCAGCGTTGACGTCGGGGAAAATTCACCCCTCCACTTT. It encodes CSVDVGENSPLHF.

This clonotype was recorded many times. The genes are TRBV20-1 and TRBJ1-5; D remains ambiguous. The length of the CDR3 is 16 residues. Germline CDR1 and CDR2: DFQATT and SNEGSKA (reference sequence). Trimming cost V 1 base and J 1 base, with 14 bases left between them. The CDR3 region has the DNA TGCAGTGCTAGAGGGCGGGGAGGACGGAGCAATCAGCCCCAGCATTTT. This encodes CSARGRGGRSNQPQHF.

This clonotype was counted between two and nine times. The chain recombines TRBV24-1 with TRBJ2-1, with 11 bases that match TRBD2. The CDR3 runs 14 residues. Germline V lookup: CDR1 KGHDR, CDR2 SFDVKD. The ends lost 5 bases at V and 6 bases at J; junction bases unmatched: 2. The CDR3 loop is CATSVTSGSNEQFF. The CDR3 bases are TGTGCCACCAGTGTCACTAGCGGGAGCAATGAGCAGTTCTTC.

Of note for this clonotype: Because the CDR3 is missing its conserved closing phenylalanine or tryptophan, this is likely a read error. The V gene is TRBV12-3 or TRBV12-4, the J gene TRBJ1-4, with D hard to call. The length of the CDR3 is 13 residues. The V end was cut by 3 bases, the J end by 5 bases, with 7 bases between. The CDR3 DNA follows: TGTGCCAGCAGTTTTGGATACAATGAAAAACTGTTTTGT. Its protein is CASSFGYNEKLFC.

CDR3 loop: CASSVRETDTQYF. The CDR3 DNA is TGTGCCAGCAGTGTCAGGGAGACAGATACGCAGTATTTT. The rearrangement uses TRBV2 and TRBJ2-3; D is possibly TRBD1 or TRBD2 (5 bases each). Germline assignment: CDR1 SNHLY and CDR2 FYNNEI. The CDR3 runs 13 residues. Trimming removed 4 bases from V and 3 bases from J, with 8 bases in between.

This clonotype has ten or more counts. This rearrangement joins TRBV20-1 to TRBJ1-2; TRBD1 matches 8 bases. This CDR3 contains 15 residues. The germline gives CDR1 DFQATT, CDR2 SNEGSKA (reference sequence). V trimming: 1 base; J trimming: 5 bases; junction bases outside the gene matches: 9. For the CDR3, the DNA is TGCAGTGCTAGAGTACAGGGACAGGTTAATTATGGCTACACCTTC. Amino acid sequence: CSARVQGQVNYGYTF.

This clonotype was found a few times. V gene TRBV15 combines with J gene TRBJ1-1; 9 bases match TRBD1. After removal of 4 bases from V and 3 bases from J, the junction contained 3 bases not matched to a gene. CDR3 length equals 14 residues. CDR1 and CDR2 (germline): LNHNV, YYDKDF (reference sequence). This chain's CDR3 is CATSKRTGDTEAFF. The CDR3 nucleotides are TGTGCCACCAGCAAAAGGACAGGGGACACTGAAGCTTTCTTT.

Remarks on this clonotype: No conserved phenylalanine or tryptophan ends this CDR3, so it is likely a read error. J is TRBJ2-7 and V is TRBV4-3, with 8 bases matching TRBD1. Unmatched junction bases numbered 6, after V lost 1 base and J lost 4 bases. The CDR3 loop spans 15 amino acids. CDR1 and CDR2 from the germline V gene are LGHNA and YSLEER. The CDR3 loop is CASSQGRQGAYEQYL. The CDR3 nucleotides are TGCGCCAGCAGCCAAGGTCGGCAGGGGGCTTACGAGCAGTACCTC.

A single count supports this clonotype. This rearrangement joins TRBV10-2 to TRBJ1-1; D not certain. V was shortened by 4 bases and J by 11 bases, with 11 bases between the two germline ends. The V gene's germline CDR1 is WSHSY and CDR2 SAAADI. There are 11 residues in the CDR3. The CDR3 coding sequence is TGCGCCAGCAGTGTCGGCACCGGGGCTTTCTTT. Encoded protein: CASSVGTGAFF.

This clonotype has more than one count but fewer than ten. A much larger clone differs from this one at a single base, so this may be a read error. V gene TRBV12-3 or TRBV12-4 combines with J gene TRBJ1-2, with D unclear. There are 14 residues in the CDR3. The CDR3 protein is CTSSLMTEAYGYTF. The CDR3 region has the DNA TGTACCAGCAGTCTAATGACGGAGGCCTATGGCTACACCTTC.

This chain links TRBV20-1 with TRBJ1-6; 9 nucleotides match TRBD1. Germline assignment: CDR1 DFQATT and CDR2 SNEGSKA (reference sequence). The CDR3 has 13 residues. The CDR3 nucleotides read TGCTGTCCGGGACAGGGCGCAAATTCACCCCTCCACTTT. Protein: CCPGQGANSPLHF.

Ten or more counts support this clonotype. The chain couples TRBV6-1 to TRBJ1-1; D ambiguous. The ends were cut back, 7 bases at V and 0 bases at J, with 9 bases in the middle. Germline V gives CDR1 MNHNS, CDR2 SASEGT. The CDR3 covers 13 residues. This chain's CDR3 is CASTSNLNTEAFF. Here the CDR3 DNA reads TGTGCCAGCACCTCCAACCTGAACACTGAAGCTTTCTTT.